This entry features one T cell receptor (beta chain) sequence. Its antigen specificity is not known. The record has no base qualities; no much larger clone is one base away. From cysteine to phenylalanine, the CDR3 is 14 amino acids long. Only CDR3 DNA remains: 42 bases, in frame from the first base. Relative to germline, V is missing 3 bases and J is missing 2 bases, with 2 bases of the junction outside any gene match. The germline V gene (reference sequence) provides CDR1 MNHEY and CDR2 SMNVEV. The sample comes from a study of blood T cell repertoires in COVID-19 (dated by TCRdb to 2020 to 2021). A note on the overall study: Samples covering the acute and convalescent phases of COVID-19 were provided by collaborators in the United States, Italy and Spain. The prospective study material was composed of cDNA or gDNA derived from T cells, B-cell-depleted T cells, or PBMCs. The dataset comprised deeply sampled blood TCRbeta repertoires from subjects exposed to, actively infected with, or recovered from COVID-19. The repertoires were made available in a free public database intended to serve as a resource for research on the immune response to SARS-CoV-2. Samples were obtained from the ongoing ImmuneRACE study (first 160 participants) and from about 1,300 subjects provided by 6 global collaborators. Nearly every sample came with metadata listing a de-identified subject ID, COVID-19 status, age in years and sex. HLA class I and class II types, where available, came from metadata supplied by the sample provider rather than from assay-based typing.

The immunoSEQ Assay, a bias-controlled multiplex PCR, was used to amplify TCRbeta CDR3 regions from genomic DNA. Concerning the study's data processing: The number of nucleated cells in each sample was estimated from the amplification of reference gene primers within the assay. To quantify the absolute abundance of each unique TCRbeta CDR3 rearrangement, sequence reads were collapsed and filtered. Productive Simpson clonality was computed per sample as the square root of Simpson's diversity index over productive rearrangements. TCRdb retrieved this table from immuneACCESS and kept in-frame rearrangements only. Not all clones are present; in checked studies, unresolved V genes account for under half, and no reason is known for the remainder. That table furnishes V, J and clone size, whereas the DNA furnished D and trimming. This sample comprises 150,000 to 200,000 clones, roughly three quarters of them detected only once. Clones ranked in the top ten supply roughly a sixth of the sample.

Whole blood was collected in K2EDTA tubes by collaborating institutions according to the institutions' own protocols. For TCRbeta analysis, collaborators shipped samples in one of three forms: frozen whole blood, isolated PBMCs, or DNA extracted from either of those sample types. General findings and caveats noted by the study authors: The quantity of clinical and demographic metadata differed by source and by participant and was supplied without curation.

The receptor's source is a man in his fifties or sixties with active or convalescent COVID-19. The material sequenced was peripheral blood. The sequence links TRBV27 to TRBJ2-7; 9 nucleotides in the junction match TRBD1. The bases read TGTGCCAGCAGTTTCGGGACAGGGACCTACGAGCAGTACTTC. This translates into CASSFGTGTYEQYF.